Listed here are 21 T cell receptor beta chains from one sample, sequenced in a study of shared clonotypes between healthy human individuals. Sequencing used immunoSEQ multiplex PCR; TCRdb keeps in-frame clones, though not all of them. This repertoire shows about 2.4 million clones, over 85% found once; its top ten account for roughly 0.15%. The sample comprised naive CD4+ T cells sorted from blood. Subset given: CD45RA+ positively selected. The origin of the receptors is a man in his late teens or twenties in good health.

V usage is TRBV5-8 and J usage is TRBJ2-5, with 9 bases lining up with TRBD1. The germline CDR1 and CDR2 sequences are SGHTS and YDEGEE. The J segment lost 5 bases and the V segment lost 4 bases, leaving 9 bases of the junction unmatched. This CDR3 spans 15 amino acids. This chain's CDR3 is CASSVGGTGIETQYF. In nucleotides, the CDR3 is TGTGCCAGCAGCGTGGGCGGGACAGGGATCGAGACCCAGTACTTC.

As concerns this clone: Other DNA sequences from this sample encode an identical CDR3 as well. The chain has TRBV30 and TRBJ2-5; D gene uncertain. Trimming removed 0 bases from V and 2 bases from J, with 7 bases in between. The CDR3 spans 13 residues. The V gene's germline CDR1 is GTSNPN and CDR2 SVGIG (reference sequence). In DNA form, the CDR3 reads TGTGCCTGGAGTGTACGGAGACAAGAGACCCAGTACTTC. Its protein product is CAWSVRRQETQYF.

The count of this clone is one. DNA for the CDR3: TGTGCCAGCAGTGAGCAGCCCACGAACACCGGGGAGCTGTTTTTT. Its translation is CASSEQPTNTGELFF. V is TRBV6-4 and J is TRBJ2-2; D unresolved. Germline values: CDR1 MRHNA, CDR2 SNTAGT. Trimming pared 3 bases from V and 0 bases from J, leaving 8 bases between. This CDR3 contains 15 residues.

About this clone: Other DNA sequences in this sample translate to the same CDR3. The V call is TRBV5-1, the J call TRBJ2-7; no reliable D call. CDR1 SGHRS and CDR2 YFSETQ come from the germline V gene. This CDR3 contains 13 residues. V was cut by 0 bases and J by 3 bases, with 7 bases left in between. In DNA form, the CDR3 reads TGCGCCAGCAGCTTGGCTACAGACTACGAGCAGTACTTC. It is translated as CASSLATDYEQYF.

This sequence joins TRBV27 and TRBJ2-7; D unclear. Germline CDR1 and CDR2: MNHEY and SMNVEV (reference sequence). The V end was cut by 4 bases, the J end by 0 bases, with 13 bases between. This CDR3 has 15 amino acids. In DNA, the CDR3 is TGTGCCAGCAGTTCCGTTGGGGTTGGCTCCTACGAGCAGTACTTC. Its translation: CASSSVGVGSYEQYF.

The chain employs TRBV11-2 and TRBJ2-2, with D perhaps given as TRBD1 or TRBD2 (5 bases each). This CDR3 comprises 15 residues. Trimming removed 3 bases from V and 0 bases from J, with 8 bases in between. Germline V gene sequence: CDR1 SGHAT, CDR2 FQNNGV. This CDR3 is CASSLGRSNTGELFF. In DNA form, the CDR3 reads TGTGCCAGCAGCTTGGGACGCTCGAACACCGGGGAGCTGTTTTTT.

With respect to this clone: The identical CDR3 is also encoded by other nucleotide sequences in the sample. The chain carries TRBV7-9 and TRBJ1-1; D gene unclear. Germline CDR1 SEHNR, CDR2 FQNEAQ (reference sequence). Deletions cut 6 bases from V and 0 bases from J, with 8 bases between. The CDR3 contains 13 residues. The CDR3 nucleotides read TGTGCCAGCAGTAGCTCAATGAACACTGAAGCTTTCTTT. Translated: CASSSSMNTEAFF.

This chain links TRBV5-1 with TRBJ1-6; D is uncertain. Trimming removed 4 bases at V and 6 bases at J, with 11 bases between. CDR3 length: 14 residues. The germline gives CDR1 SGHRS, CDR2 YFSETQ. CDR3 loop: CASSISAANSPLHF. CDR3 coding DNA: TGCGCCAGCAGCATCTCGGCGGCTAATTCACCCCTCCACTTT.

The chain employs TRBV5-1 and TRBJ1-4; 9 bases agree with TRBD1. Trimming took 0 bases from V and 8 from J; bases not matched to a gene: 8. The CDR3 has 16 amino acids. The germline V gene has CDR1 SGHRS and CDR2 YFSETQ. This CDR3 is CASSLGWTGVKEKLFF. In DNA form, the CDR3 reads TGCGCCAGCAGCTTGGGCTGGACAGGGGTAAAGGAAAAACTGTTTTTT.

This clone was seen just once. J is TRBJ2-1 and V is TRBV6-6; D possibly corresponds to TRBD1 (6 bases). Germline loops: CDR1 MNHNY, CDR2 SVGAGI (reference sequence). This CDR3 comprises 13 residues. Trimming took 1 base from V and 9 from J, leaving 10 bases between them. This CDR3 reads CASSYYAGVEQFF. In DNA form, the CDR3 reads TGTGCCAGCAGTTACTATGCAGGGGTTGAGCAGTTCTTC.

The V gene is TRBV7-8, the J gene TRBJ2-5; D is ambiguous. The DNA matches TRBJ2-7 better at its end, which makes the J call doubtful. Germline V CDR1 and CDR2: SGHVS, FQNEAQ. The CDR3 is made up of 16 amino acids. CDR3 in amino acids: CASSLKSAQPAYEQYF. The CDR3 nucleotides read TGTGCCAGCAGCCTGAAGTCGGCACAACCGGCCTACGAGCAGTACTTC.

V and J are TRBV7-9 and TRBJ2-3; 14 bases align to TRBD2. The CDR3 has 16 residues. Germline values: CDR1 SEHNR, CDR2 FQNEAQ (reference sequence). V dropped 5 bases and J dropped 1; count of bases not matched to a gene: 2. The CDR3 DNA follows: TGTGCCAGCAGCACGGGACTAGCGGGAGGCACAGATACGCAGTATTTT. Translating gives CASSTGLAGGTDTQYF.

The CDR3 loop reads CASTQGYGYTF. DNA of the CDR3: TGTGCCAGCACACAGGGTTATGGCTACACCTTC. The chain uses TRBV25-1 and TRBJ1-2; maybe TRBD1 (6 bases). CDR3 length equals 11 residues. The V and J ends lost 7 bases and 5 bases respectively, with 8 bases between them. Germline assignment: CDR1 MGHDK and CDR2 SYGVNS.

The chain has TRBV30 and TRBJ2-2, with 10 nucleotides matching TRBD2. From germline, CDR1 is GTSNPN and CDR2 SVGIG (reference sequence). The CDR3 consists of 15 residues. Germline trimming cut 2 bases from V and 2 bases from J; bases unmatched to any gene: 2. This CDR3 is CAWSLLAGNTGELFF. In DNA form, the CDR3 reads TGTGCCTGGAGTTTACTAGCGGGAAACACCGGGGAGCTGTTTTTT.

The gene calls are TRBV7-8 and TRBJ2-7; D remains unclear. This CDR3 comprises 14 residues. V was clipped by 5 bases and J by 1 base, with 12 bases between them. The germline gives CDR1 SGHVS, CDR2 FQNEAQ. This CDR3 is CASSILSRSYEQYF. Written as DNA, the CDR3 is TGTGCCAGCAGCATCCTTAGCCGGTCCTACGAGCAGTACTTC.

V and J are TRBV4-1 and TRBJ2-1; 9 nucleotides line up with TRBD1. This CDR3 region has 16 residues. V gave up 3 bases and J gave up 6 bases; unmatched junction bases: 9. From germline, CDR1 is MGHRA and CDR2 YSYEKL. CDR3 bases: TGCGCCAGCAGCCATGTGGGACAGGGAGTGGGCAATGAGCAGTTCTTC. The encoded protein is CASSHVGQGVGNEQFF.

The rearrangement uses TRBV7-2 and TRBJ2-2, with TRBD2 matching over 8 bases. J lost 1 base, V lost 5 bases, and 9 bases had no gene match. Per germline, CDR1 SGHTA and CDR2 FQGNSA. The CDR3 runs to 17 residues. CDR3 amino acids: CASSPSAGGWNTGELFF. The CDR3 bases are TGTGCCAGCAGCCCCTCGGCGGGGGGTTGGAACACCGGGGAGCTGTTTTTT.

The gene calls are TRBV18 and TRBJ1-4; D is unclear. This CDR3 spans 14 amino acids. Deletions cut 6 bases from V and 4 bases from J, with 12 bases between. Germline-derived CDR1 and CDR2 are KGHSH and LQKENI. CDR3 sequence: CASSRSVVNEKLFF. The DNA for the CDR3 is TGTGCCAGCTCCCGGTCGGTGGTTAATGAAAAACTGTTTTTT. The complete variable domain, with remaining parts taken from reference TRBV18 and TRBJ1-4, reads NAGVMQNPRHLVRRRGQEARLRCSPMKGHSHVYWYRQLPEEGLKFMVYLQKENIIDESGMPKERFSAEFPKEGPSILRIQQVVRGDSAAYFCASSRSVVNEKLFFGSGTQLSVL.

The chain carries TRBV6-5 and TRBJ2-3; the D gene is possibly TRBD1 (5 bases). This CDR3 has 15 amino acids. Germline values: CDR1 MNHEY, CDR2 SVGAGI. V gave up 2 bases and J gave up 6 bases, with 15 bases separating them. CDR3 sequence reads: CASSYRMTVADTQYF. In DNA form, the CDR3 reads TGTGCCAGCAGTTACCGCATGACAGTAGCCGATACGCAGTATTTT.

The genes are TRBV25-1 and TRBJ2-1, with TRBD2 matching over 7 bases. V lost 5 bases, J lost 9 bases, and 10 bases stayed unmatched. The CDR3 totals 14 residues. The V gene's germline CDR1 is MGHDK and CDR2 SYGVNS. The CDR3 here is CASSRLTSMVEQFF. CDR3 sequence (DNA): TGTGCCAGCAGTAGATTGACTAGCATGGTTGAGCAGTTCTTC.

A single count supports this clone. V usage is TRBV7-9 and J usage is TRBJ2-7; the D is unclear. Germline CDR1 is SEHNR and CDR2 is FQNEAQ (reference sequence). V shed 1 base and J shed 10 bases, with 11 bases lying between them. This CDR3 has 12 residues. The CDR3 region has the DNA TGTGCCAGCAGCTTAGACGTAGCAGATCAGTACTTC. Its protein product is CASSLDVADQYF.